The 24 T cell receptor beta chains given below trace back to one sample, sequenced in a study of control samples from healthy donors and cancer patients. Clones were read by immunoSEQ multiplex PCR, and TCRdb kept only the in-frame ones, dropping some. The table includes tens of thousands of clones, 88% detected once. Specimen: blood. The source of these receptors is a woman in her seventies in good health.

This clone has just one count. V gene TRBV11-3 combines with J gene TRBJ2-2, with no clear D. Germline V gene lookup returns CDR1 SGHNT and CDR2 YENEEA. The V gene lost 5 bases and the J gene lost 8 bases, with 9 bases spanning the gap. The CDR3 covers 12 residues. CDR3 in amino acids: CASSLHGGELFF. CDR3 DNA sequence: TGTGCCAGCAGCCTCCATGGGGGGGAGCTGTTTTTT.

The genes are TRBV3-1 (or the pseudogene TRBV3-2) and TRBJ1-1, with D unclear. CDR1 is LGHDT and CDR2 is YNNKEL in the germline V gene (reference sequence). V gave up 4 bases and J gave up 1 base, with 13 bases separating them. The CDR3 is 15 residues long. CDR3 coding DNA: TGTGCCAGCAGCCCTACCGGACTCTCGAACACTGAAGCTTTCTTT. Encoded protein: CASSPTGLSNTEAFF.

CDR3 sequence reads: CASSQGTGGDSPLHF. Here the CDR3 DNA reads TGCGCCAGCAGCCAAGGGACAGGAGGTGATTCACCCCTCCACTTT. This chain uses TRBV5-1 with TRBJ1-6; 8 bases fit TRBD1. The V gene's germline CDR1 is SGHRS and CDR2 YFSETQ. V shed 4 bases and J 8 bases; nucleotides not matched to a gene: 8. This CDR3 is 15 amino acids long.

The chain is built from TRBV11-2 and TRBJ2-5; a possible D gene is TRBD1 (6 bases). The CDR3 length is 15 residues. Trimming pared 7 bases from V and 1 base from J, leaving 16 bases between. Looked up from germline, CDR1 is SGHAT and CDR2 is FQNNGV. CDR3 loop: CASNQNRVTQETQYF. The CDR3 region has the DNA TGTGCCAGCAACCAGAACAGGGTAACCCAAGAGACCCAGTACTTC.

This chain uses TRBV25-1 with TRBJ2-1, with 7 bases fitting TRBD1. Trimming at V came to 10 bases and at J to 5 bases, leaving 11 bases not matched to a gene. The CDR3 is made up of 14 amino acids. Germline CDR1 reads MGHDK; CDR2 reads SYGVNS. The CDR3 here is CATLRTGLNNEQFF. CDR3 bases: TGTGCCACCCTGAGGACAGGACTGAACAATGAGCAGTTCTTC.

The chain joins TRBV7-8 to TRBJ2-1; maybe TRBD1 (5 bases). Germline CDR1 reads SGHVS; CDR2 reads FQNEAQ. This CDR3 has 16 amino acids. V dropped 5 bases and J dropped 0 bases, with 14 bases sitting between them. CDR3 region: CASSRQFRSSYNEQFF. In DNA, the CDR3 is TGTGCCAGCAGCCGACAGTTTCGGAGCTCCTACAATGAGCAGTTCTTC.

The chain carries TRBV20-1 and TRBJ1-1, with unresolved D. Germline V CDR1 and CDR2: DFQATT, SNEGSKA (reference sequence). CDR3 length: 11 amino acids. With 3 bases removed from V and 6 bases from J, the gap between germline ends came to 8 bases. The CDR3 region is CSARGDPEAFF. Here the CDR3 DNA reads TGCAGTGCTAGGGGAGACCCTGAAGCTTTCTTT.

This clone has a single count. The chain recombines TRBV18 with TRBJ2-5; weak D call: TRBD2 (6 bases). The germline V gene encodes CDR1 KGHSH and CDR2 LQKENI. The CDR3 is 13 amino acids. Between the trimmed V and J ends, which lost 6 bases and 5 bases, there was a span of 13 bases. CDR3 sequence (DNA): TGTGCCAGCTCCTTCCTACGGGAGGAGACCCAGTACTTC. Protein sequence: CASSFLREETQYF.

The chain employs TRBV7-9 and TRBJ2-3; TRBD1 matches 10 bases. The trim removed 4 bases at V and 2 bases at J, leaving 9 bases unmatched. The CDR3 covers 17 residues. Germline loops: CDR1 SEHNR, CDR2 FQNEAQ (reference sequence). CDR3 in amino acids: CASSSLPGQGHTDTQYF. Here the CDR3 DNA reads TGTGCCAGCAGCTCACTCCCGGGACAGGGGCACACAGATACGCAGTATTTT.

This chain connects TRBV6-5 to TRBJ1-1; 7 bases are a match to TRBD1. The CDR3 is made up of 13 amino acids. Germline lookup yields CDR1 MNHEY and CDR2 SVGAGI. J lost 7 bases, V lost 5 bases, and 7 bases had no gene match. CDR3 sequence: CASSIKGASEAFF. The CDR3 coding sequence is TGTGCCAGCAGTATCAAGGGGGCGAGTGAAGCTTTCTTT.

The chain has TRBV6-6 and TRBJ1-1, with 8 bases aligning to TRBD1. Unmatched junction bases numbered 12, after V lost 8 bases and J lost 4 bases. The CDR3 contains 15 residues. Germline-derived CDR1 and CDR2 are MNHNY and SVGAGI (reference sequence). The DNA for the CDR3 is TGTGCCAGCCTAAGGGGGGCAGGGGGCTTCACTGAAGCTTTCTTT. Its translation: CASLRGAGGFTEAFF.

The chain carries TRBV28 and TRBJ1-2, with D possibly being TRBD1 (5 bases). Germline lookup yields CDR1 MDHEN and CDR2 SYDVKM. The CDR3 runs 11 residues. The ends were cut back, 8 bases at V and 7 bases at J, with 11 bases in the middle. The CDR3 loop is CASGRAFGYTF. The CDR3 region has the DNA TGTGCCAGCGGCAGGGCTTTTGGCTACACCTTC.

This CDR3 is CASSVNIFEQYF. CDR3 coding DNA: TGTGCCAGCAGTGTTAACATTTTTGAGCAGTACTTC. This chain connects TRBV12-3 or TRBV12-4 to TRBJ2-7; D is unclear. The V gene lost 5 bases and the J gene lost 7 bases, with 12 bases spanning the gap. This CDR3 has 12 residues.

The CDR3 loop is CASSPDLSQWAPLHF. The CDR3 DNA is TGTGCCAGCAGCCCCGACCTCTCGCAATGGGCACCCCTCCACTTT. V is TRBV6-5 and J is TRBJ1-6; no definite D call. Germline V gene lookup returns CDR1 MNHEY and CDR2 SVGAGI. The germline V and J ends were trimmed by 6 bases and 11 bases, with 20 bases remaining between them. The CDR3 extends over 15 amino acids.

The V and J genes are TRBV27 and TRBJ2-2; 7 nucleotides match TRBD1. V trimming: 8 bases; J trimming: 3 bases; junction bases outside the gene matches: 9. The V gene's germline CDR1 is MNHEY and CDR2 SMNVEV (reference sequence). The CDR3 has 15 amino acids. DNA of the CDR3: TGTGCCAGCCGTCCAAGACAGGGAGACACCGGGGAGCTGTTTTTT. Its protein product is CASRPRQGDTGELFF.

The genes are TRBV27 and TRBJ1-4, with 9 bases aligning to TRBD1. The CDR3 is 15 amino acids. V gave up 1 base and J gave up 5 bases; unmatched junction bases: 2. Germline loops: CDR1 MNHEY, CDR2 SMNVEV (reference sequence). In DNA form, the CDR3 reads TGTGCCAGCAGTTTATACACAGGGGGCAATGAAAAACTGTTTTTT. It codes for CASSLYTGGNEKLFF.

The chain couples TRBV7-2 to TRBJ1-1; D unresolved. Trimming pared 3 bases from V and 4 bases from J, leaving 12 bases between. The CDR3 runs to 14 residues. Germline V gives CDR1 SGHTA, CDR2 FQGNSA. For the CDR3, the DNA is TGTGCCAGCAGCTTCGGGAGGTCCAGCACTGAAGCTTTCTTT. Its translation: CASSFGRSSTEAFF.

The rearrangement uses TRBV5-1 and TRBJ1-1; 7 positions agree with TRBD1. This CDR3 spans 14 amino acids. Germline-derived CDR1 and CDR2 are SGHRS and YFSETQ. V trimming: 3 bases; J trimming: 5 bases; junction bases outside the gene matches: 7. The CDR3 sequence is CASSSQGVGTEAFF. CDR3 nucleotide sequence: TGCGCCAGCAGCTCCCAGGGGGTCGGGACTGAAGCTTTCTTT.

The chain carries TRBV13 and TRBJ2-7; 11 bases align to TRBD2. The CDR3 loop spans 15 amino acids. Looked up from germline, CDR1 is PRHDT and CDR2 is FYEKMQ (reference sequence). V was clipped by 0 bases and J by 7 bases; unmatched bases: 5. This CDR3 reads CASSLGLAGGEEQYF. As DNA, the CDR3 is TGTGCCAGCAGCTTAGGCCTAGCGGGAGGAGAGGAGCAGTACTTC.

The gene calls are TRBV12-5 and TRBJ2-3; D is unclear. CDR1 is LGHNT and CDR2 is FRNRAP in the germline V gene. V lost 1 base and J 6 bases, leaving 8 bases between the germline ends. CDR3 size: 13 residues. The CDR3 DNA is TGTGCTAGTGGTTTGGGTCACGAGGATACGCAGTATTTT. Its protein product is CASGLGHEDTQYF.

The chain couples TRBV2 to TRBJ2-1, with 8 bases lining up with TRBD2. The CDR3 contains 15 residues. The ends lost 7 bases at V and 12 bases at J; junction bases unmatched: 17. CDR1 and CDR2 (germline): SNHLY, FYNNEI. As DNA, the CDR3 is TGTGCCAGCACCGAGCGGGGGAGCACCAAACAGGGGCAGTTCTTC. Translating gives CASTERGSTKQGQFF.

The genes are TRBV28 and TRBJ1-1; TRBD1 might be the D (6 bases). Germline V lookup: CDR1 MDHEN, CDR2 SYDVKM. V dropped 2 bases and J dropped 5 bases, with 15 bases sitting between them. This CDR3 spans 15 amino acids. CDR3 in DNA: TGTGCCAGCAGTTTAATCTTACAGGGCGGGACTGAAGCTTTCTTT. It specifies CASSLILQGGTEAFF.

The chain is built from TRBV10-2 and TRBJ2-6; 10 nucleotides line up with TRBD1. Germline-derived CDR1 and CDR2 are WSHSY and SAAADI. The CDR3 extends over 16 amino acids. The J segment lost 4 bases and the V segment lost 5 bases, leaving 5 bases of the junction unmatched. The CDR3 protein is CASSPGTGAGANVLTF. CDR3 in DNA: TGCGCCAGCAGTCCCGGGACAGGGGCGGGGGCCAACGTCCTGACTTTC.

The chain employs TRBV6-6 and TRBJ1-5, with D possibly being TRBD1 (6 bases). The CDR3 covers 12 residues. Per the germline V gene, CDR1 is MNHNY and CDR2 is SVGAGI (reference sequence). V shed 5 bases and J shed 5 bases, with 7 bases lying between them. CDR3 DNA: TGTGCCAGCAGTCGGACAGATCAGCCCCAGCATTTT. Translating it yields CASSRTDQPQHF.